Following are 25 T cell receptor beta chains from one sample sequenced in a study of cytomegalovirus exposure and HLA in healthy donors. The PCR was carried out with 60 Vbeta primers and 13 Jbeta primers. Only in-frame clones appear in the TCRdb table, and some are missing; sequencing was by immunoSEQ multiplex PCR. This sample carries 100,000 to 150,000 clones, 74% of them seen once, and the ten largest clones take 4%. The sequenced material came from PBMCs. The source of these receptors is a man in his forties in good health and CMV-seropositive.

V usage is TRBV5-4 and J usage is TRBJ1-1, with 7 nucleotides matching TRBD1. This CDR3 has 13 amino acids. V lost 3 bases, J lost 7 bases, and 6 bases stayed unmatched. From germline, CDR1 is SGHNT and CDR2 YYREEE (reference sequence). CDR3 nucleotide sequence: TGTGCCAGCAGCTCCCCGGGACAGCGTGAAGCTTTCTTT. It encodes CASSSPGQREAFF.

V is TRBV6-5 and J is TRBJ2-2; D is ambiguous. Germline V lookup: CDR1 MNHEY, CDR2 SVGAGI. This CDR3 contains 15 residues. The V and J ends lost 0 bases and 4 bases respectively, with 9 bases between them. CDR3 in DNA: TGTGCCAGCAGTTACTCTCCTTCCCTCACCGGGGAGCTGTTTTTT. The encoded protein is CASSYSPSLTGELFF.

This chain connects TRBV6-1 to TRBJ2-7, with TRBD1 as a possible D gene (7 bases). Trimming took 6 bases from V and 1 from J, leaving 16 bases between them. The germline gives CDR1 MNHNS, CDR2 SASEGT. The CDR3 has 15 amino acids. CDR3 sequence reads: CASRPRRGQSYEQYF. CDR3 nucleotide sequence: TGTGCCAGCAGGCCAAGGAGGGGGCAATCCTACGAGCAGTACTTC.

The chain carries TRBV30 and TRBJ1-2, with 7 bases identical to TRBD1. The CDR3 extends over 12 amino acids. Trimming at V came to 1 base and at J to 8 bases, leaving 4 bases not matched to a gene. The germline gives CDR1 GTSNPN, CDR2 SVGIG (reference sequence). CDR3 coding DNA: TGTGCCTGGAGTGAGGGGGCGGAAGGCTACACCTTC. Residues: CAWSEGAEGYTF.

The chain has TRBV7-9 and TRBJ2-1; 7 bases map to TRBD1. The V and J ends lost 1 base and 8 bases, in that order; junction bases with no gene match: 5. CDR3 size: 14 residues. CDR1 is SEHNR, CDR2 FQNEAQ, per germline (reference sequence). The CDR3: CASSLETGFDEQFF. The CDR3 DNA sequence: TGTGCCAGCAGCTTAGAGACAGGGTTCGATGAGCAGTTCTTC.

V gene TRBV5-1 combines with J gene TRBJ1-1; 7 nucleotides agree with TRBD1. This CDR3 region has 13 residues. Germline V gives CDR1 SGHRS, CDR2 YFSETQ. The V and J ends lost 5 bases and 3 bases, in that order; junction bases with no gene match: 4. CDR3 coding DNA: TGCGCCAGCAGGATCACAGGGGACACTGAAGCTTTCTTT. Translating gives CASRITGDTEAFF.

The CDR3 reads CASSRRPLGGYTF. The CDR3 DNA reads TGTGCCAGCAGCCGCCGCCCCCTCGGTGGCTACACCTTC. The chain is built from TRBV13 and TRBJ1-2; D not certain. Per the germline V gene, CDR1 is PRHDT and CDR2 is FYEKMQ (reference sequence). V lost 5 bases and J lost 7, with 14 bases in between. This CDR3 is 13 amino acids long.

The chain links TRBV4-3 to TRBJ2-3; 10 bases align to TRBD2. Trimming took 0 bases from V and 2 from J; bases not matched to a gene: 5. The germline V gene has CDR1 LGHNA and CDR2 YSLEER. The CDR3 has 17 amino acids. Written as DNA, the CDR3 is TGCGCCAGCAGCCAAGACCTACTAGCGGGACACACAGATACGCAGTATTTT. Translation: CASSQDLLAGHTDTQYF.

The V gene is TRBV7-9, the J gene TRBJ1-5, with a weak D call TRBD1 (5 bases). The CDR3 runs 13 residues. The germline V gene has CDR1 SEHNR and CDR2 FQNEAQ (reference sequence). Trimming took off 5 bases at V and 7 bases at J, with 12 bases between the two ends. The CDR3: CASSQTEAQPQHF. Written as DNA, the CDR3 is TGTGCCAGCAGCCAGACAGAGGCCCAGCCCCAGCATTTT.

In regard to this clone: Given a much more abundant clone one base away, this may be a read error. The chain's CDR3 is CASSMDRAGNTIYF. The CDR3 DNA is TGTGCCAGCAGTATGGACAGGGCTGGAAACACCATATATTTT. The chain carries TRBV27 and TRBJ1-3; 8 bases are shared with TRBD1. Trimming removed 5 bases from V and 2 bases from J; junction bases left unmatched: 2. The length of the CDR3 is 14 residues. Germline V gene sequence: CDR1 MNHEY, CDR2 SMNVEV (reference sequence).

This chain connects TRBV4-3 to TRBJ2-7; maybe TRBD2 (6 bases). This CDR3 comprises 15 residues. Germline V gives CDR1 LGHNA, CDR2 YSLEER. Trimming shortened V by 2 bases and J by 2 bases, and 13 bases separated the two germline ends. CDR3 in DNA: TGCGCCAGCAGCCAACAAGATAGCGGAGCCTACGAGCAGTACTTC. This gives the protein CASSQQDSGAYEQYF.

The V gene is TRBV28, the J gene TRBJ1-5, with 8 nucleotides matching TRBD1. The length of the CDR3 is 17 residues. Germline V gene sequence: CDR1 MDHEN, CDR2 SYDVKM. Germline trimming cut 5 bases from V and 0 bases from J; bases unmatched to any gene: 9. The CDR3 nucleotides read TGTGCCAGCAGTACTCTCGGGACAGGCGGTAGCAATCAGCCCCAGCATTTT. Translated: CASSTLGTGGSNQPQHF.

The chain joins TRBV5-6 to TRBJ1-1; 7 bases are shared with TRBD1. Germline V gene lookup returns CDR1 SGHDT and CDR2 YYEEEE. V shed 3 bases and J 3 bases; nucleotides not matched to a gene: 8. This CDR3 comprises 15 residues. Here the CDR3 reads CASSSPGGTDTEAFF. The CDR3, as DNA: TGTGCCAGCAGCTCACCAGGGGGAACGGACACTGAAGCTTTCTTT.

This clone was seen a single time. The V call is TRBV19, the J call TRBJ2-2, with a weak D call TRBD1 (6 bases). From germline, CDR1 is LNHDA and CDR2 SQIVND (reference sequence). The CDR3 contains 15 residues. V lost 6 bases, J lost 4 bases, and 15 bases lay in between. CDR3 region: CASRQGPASTGELFF. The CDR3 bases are TGTGCCAGTAGACAGGGACCCGCATCCACCGGGGAGCTGTTTTTT.

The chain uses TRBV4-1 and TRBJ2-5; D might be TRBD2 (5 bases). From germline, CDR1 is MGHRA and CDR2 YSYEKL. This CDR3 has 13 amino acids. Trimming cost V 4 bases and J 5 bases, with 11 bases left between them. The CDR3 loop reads CASSPEGAETQYF. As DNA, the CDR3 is TGCGCCAGCAGCCCCGAGGGCGCGGAGACCCAGTACTTC.

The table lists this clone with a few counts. CDR3 sequence (DNA): TGTGCCAGCAGCCCTACCGCCAATGAGCAGTTCTTC. Residues: CASSPTANEQFF. The chain combines TRBV11-2 with TRBJ2-1; D gene uncertain. Germline V lookup: CDR1 SGHAT, CDR2 FQNNGV. This CDR3 comprises 12 residues. With 5 bases removed from V and 6 bases from J, the gap between germline ends came to 8 bases.

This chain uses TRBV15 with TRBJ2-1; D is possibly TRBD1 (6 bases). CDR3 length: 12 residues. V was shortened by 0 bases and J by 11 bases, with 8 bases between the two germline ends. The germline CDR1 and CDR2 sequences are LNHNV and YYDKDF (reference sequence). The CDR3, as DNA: TGTGCCACCAGCAGAGATAGGGGGAAGCAGTTCTTC. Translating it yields CATSRDRGKQFF.

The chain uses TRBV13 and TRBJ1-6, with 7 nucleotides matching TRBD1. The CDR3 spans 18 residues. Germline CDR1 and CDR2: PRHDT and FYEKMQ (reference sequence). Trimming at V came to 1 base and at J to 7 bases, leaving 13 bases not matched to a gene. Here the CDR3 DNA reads TGTGCCAGCAGCTTAGAGGGGGCGGTGGGGACGGCGAATTCACCCCTCCACTTT. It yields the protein CASSLEGAVGTANSPLHF.

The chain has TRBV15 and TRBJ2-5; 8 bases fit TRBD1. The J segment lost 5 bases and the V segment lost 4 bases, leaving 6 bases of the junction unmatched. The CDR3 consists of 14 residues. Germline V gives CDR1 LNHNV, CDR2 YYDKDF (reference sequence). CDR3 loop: CATSKMTGEETQYF. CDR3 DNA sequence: TGTGCCACCAGCAAAATGACAGGGGAGGAGACCCAGTACTTC.

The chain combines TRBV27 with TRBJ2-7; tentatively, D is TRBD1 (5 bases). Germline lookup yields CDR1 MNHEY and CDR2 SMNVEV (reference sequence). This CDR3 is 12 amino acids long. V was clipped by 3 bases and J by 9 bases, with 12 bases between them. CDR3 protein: CASSFTSRGQYF. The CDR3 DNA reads TGTGCCAGCAGTTTCACTTCTAGGGGGCAGTACTTC.

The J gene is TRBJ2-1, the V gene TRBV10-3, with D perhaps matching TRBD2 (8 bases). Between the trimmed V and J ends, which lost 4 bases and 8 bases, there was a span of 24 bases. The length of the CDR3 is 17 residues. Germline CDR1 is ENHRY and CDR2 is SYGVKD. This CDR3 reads CAISALLAVRGGDEQFF. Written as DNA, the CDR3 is TGTGCCATCAGTGCACTACTAGCGGTGAGAGGGGGCGATGAGCAGTTCTTC.

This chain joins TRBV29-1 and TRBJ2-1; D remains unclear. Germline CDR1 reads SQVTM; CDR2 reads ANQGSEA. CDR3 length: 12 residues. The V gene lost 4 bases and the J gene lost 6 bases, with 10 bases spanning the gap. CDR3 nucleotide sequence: TGCAGCGTTGCCGACGGGTCCAATGAGCAGTTCTTC. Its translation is CSVADGSNEQFF.

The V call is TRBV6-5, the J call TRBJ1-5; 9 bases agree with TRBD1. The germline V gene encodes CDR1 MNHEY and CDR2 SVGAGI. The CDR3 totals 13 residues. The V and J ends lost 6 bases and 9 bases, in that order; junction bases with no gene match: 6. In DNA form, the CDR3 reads TGTGCCAGCAGGTTGACAGGGGGGGGGCCCCAGCATTTT. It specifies CASRLTGGGPQHF.

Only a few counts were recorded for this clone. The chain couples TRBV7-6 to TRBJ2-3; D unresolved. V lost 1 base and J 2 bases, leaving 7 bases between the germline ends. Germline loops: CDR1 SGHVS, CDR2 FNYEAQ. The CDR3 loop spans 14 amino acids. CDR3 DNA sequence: TGTGCCAGCAGCTTAGAGCCCCCCACAGATACGCAGTATTTT. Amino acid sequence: CASSLEPPTDTQYF. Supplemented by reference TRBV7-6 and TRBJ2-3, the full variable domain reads GAGVSQSPRYKVTKRGQDVALRCDPISGHVSLYWYRQALGQGPEFLTYFNYEAQQDKSGLPNDRFSAERPEGSISTLTIQRTEQRDSAMYRCASSLEPPTDTQYFGPGTRLTVL.

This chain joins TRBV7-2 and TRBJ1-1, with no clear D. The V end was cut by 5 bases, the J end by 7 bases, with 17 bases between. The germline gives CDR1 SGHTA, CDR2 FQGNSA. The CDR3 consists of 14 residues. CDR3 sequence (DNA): TGTGCCAGCAGCGCTCAGAGGGCCCACCTTGAAGCTTTCTTT. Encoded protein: CASSAQRAHLEAFF.